This T cell receptor beta chain was obtained from a study of T cells in Graves' hyperthyroidism and ophthalmopathy (dated by TCRdb to between 2017 and 2020). General notes on the study: To identify distinguishing TCR V-J signatures, a discovery cohort of roughly 100 patients was used, comprising 40 to 45 with Graves' ophthalmopathy and some 57 with stable Graves' hyperthyroidism. Prospective prediction of ophthalmopathy was tested in an independent validation cohort consisting of 18 hyperthyroidism patients and around 17 patients who later progressed to ophthalmopathy. The 75 to 100 discovery patients were randomly divided into training and test sets at a 7:3 ratio. In six Graves' hyperthyroidism patients, the study also compared T-cell repertoires from thyroid tissue with T-cell repertoires from blood. Following sampling, methimazole starting at 30 mg daily was given to hyperthyroidism patients, and high-dose intravenous methylprednisolone was given to ophthalmopathy patients. TCR Vbeta CDR3 sequencing of 130 to 150 peripheral blood samples (roughly 43 ophthalmopathy, roughly 74 hyperthyroidism and some 17 progressor patients) is reported in the paper. Paper-wide results and their limitations: Sample size was not statistically predetermined, and blinding of investigators to group allocation was not performed. In validation, the model predicted progression to ophthalmopathy with over 60% sensitivity and approximately 78% specificity, a median of 6.5 months before onset. Most expanded thyroid clonotypes (frequency above 0.001) were also detected in blood, suggesting blood repertoires may reflect thyroid immune responses. A 13 V-J signature model separated ophthalmopathy from stable hyperthyroidism, with 87.88% sensitivity and about 81% specificity in cross-validation and 80%/75% in testing.

The study excluded patients with uncontrolled infections, other autoimmune diseases, pregnancy or lactation. Diagnoses were based on clinical symptoms, serum thyroxine and TRAb, thyroid ultrasound and orbital computed tomography. Trizol reagent was used to extract total RNA, and RNA quality was then checked on an Agilent 2100 Bioanalyzer. Amplification of TCR beta CDR3 regions was carried out from RNA transcripts. The TCR CDR3 was subjected to a first round of RT-PCR using the HTBI primer set and the Qiagen OneStep RT-PCR kit. Libraries were constructed in a second round of multiplex PCR, after which size selection and purification were performed. Sequencing of the libraries was done on an Illumina HiSeq2000 using paired-end 100 bp reads. For the original study's pipeline: SOAPnuke was used to process the raw data, removing reads that contained adapters or uncalled bases, had a mean Phred below 15, or lacked an exact match to the constant primer or identifier. COPE v1.2.5 was used to merge the high-quality paired reads, and each unique nucleotide sequence was defined as a clonotype. Clonotypes were aligned to IMGT TRBV, TRBD and TRBJ reference segments using MiTCR v1.1. The analysis included only V-J combinations with a frequency above 0.0001, which together covered roughly 99% of the repertoires. A TCS score was defined as the ratio of F50 (clonal expansion) to E x V (chaos), with BLOSUM62-based TCRdist applied between CDR3 peptides within each V-J. Welch's t-statistics and random forest reduced approximately 520 V-J features to 13, which were used in a naive Bayes classifier (R e1071). The similarity between thyroid and blood repertoires was quantified using the Morisita-Horn index. TCRdb ran its own pipeline on the public reads, namely fastp trimming at Q25 and MiXCR clone calling, and kept in-frame beta chains. Rows merge per CDR3 protein into single entries with the most common DNA and genes. The V and J calls reflect TCRdb's pipeline rather than the authors' work. This sample holds approximately 700,000 distinct CDR3 sequences; 45% were observed only once. The ten largest clones add up to approximately 7.2% of the sample.

This clonotype was seen once. It has no known antigen specificity. No much larger clone is present one base from it, and per-base qualities are unavailable. One read provides weak support. The CDR3, cysteine through phenylalanine, is 15 amino acids long. Left in the record is the CDR3 DNA by itself, 45 bases read in frame from the first base. V lost 3 bases and J lost 6 bases, and the count of bases not matched to a germline gene is 10. Looking up the germline V gene yields CDR1 MGHDK and CDR2 SYGVNS. The chain links TRBV25-1 with TRBJ2-7, with TRBD2 matching 8 junction bases. The receptor comes from an adult man with Graves' disease, either hyperthyroidism or ophthalmopathy (not recorded which). The specimen sequenced was peripheral blood or thyroid tissue (not recorded which). The CDR3 protein sequence reads: CASSDSSGFIIEQYF. Here is the DNA: TGTGCCAGCAGTGATTCTAGCGGGTTCATTATCGAGCAGTACTTC.